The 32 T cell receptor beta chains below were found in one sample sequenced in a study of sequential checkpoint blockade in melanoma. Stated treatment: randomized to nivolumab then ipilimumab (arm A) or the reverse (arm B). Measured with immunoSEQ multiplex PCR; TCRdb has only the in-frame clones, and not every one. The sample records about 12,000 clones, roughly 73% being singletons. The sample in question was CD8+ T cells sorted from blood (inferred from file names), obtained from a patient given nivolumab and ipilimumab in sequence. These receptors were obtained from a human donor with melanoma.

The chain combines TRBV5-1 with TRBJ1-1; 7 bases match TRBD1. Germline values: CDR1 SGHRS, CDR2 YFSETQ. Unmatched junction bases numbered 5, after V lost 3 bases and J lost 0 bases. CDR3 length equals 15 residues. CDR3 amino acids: CASSSSGTVNTEAFF. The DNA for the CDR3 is TGCGCCAGCAGCTCTTCCGGGACAGTGAACACTGAAGCTTTCTTT.

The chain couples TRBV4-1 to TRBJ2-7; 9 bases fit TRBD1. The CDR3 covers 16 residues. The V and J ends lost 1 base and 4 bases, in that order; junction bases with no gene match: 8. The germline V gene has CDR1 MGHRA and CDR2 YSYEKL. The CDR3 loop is CASSQGNTGGGYEQYF. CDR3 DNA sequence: TGCGCCAGCAGCCAAGGAAACACAGGGGGCGGTTACGAGCAGTACTTC.

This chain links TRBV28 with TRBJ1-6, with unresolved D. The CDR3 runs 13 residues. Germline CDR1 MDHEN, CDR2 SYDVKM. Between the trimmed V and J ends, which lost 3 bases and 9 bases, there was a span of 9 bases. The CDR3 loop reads CASSLNVVSPLHF. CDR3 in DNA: TGTGCCAGCAGTTTGAATGTAGTTTCACCCCTCCACTTT.

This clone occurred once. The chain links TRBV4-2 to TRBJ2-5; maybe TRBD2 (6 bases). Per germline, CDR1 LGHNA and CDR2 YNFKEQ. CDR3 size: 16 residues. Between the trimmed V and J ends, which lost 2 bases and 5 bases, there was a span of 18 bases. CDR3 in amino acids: CASSQTLWEEGETQYF. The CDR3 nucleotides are TGTGCCAGCAGCCAAACCTTATGGGAGGAAGGGGAGACCCAGTACTTC.

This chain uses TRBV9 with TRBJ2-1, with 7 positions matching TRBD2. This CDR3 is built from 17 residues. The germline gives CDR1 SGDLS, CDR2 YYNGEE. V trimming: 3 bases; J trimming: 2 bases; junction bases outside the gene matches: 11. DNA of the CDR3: TGTGCCAGCAGCGGGGTTAGCGGGCGAGGGGCCTACAATGAGCAGTTCTTC. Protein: CASSGVSGRGAYNEQFF.

The CDR3, as DNA: TGTGCCAGCAGTTACGGGACAGGGCAATACAATGAGCAGTTCTTC. This codes for CASSYGTGQYNEQFF. The V gene is TRBV6-5, the J gene TRBJ2-1; TRBD1 matches at 9 bases. The junction had 3 bases not matched to a gene; V was cut back by 2 bases and J by 4 bases. The CDR3 has 15 amino acids. Germline V gene sequence: CDR1 MNHEY, CDR2 SVGAGI.

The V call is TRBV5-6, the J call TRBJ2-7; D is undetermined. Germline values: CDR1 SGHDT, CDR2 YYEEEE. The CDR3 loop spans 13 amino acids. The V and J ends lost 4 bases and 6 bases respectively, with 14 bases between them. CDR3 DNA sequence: TGTGCCAGCAGCGGAGCCCTAGTAGGCGAGCAGTACTTC. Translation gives CASSGALVGEQYF.

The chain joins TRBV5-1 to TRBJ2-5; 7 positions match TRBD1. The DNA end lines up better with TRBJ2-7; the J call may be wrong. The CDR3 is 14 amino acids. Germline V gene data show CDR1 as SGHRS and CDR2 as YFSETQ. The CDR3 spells CASSQGGSSYEQYF. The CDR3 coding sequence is TGCGCCAGCAGCCAAGGGGGCAGTTCCTACGAGCAGTACTTC.

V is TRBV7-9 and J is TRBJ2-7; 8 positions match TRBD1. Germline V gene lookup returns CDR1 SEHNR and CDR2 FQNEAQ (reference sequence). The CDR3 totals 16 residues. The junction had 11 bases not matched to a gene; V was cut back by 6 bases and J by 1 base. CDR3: CASSNTGTGLSYEQYF. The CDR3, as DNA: TGTGCCAGCAGTAACACCGGGACAGGTTTGTCCTACGAGCAGTACTTC.

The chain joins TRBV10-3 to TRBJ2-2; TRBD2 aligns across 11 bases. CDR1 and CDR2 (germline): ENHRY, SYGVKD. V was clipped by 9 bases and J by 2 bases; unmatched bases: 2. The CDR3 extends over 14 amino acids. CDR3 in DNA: TGTGCCATGGGGACTAGCGGAAACACCGGGGAGCTGTTTTTT. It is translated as CAMGTSGNTGELFF.

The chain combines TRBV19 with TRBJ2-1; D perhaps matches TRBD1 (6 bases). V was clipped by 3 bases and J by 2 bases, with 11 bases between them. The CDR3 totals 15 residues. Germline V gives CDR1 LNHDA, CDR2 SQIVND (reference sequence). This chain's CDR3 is CASSIGQKPYNEQFF. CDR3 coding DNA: TGTGCCAGTAGTATCGGACAGAAACCCTACAATGAGCAGTTCTTC.

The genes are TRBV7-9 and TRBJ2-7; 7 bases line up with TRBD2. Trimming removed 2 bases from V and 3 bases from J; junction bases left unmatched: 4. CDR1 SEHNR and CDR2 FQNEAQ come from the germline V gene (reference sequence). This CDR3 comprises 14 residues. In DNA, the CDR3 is TGTGCCAGCAGCTTACTAGCGGAGAACTACGAGCAGTACTTC. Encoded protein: CASSLLAENYEQYF.

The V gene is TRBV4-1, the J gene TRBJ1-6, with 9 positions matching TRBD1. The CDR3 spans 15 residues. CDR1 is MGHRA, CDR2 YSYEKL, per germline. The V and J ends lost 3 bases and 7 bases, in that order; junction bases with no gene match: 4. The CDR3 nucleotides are TGCGCCAGCAGCCAGGGGGACAGGGAAAATTCACCCCTCCACTTT. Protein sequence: CASSQGDRENSPLHF.

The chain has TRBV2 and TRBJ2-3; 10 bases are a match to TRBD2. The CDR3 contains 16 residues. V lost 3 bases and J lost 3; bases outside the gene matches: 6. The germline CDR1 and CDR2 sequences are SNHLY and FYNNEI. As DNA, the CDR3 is TGTGCCAGCAGTGAGGGGTTACTAGCGGGAACAGATACGCAGTATTTT. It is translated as CASSEGLLAGTDTQYF.

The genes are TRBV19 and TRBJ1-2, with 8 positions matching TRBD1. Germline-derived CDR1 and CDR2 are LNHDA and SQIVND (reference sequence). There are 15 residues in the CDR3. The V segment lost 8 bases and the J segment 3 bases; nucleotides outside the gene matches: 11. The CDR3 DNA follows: TGTGCCAGTGCGGGGGACAGGAGATTTGACTATGGCTACACCTTC. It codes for CASAGDRRFDYGYTF.

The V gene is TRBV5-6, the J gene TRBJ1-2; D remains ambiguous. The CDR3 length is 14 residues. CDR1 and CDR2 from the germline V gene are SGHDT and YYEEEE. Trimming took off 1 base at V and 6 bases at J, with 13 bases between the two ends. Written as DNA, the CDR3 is TGTGCCAGCAGCTTGAGCCTCAAAGAGAATGGCTACACCTTC. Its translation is CASSLSLKENGYTF.

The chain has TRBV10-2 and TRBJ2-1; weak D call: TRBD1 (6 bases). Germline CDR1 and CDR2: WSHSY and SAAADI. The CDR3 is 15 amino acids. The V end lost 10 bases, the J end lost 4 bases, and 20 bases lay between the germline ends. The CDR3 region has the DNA TGCGCCACCCTCGGCCGGGACACCTCGTACAATGAGCAGTTCTTC. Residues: CATLGRDTSYNEQFF.

CDR3 DNA sequence: TGTGCCGTCCTGGCTAATAGCGGGAGGGGGACAGATACGCAGTATTTT. Translating gives CAVLANSGRGTDTQYF. The chain employs TRBV10-3 and TRBJ2-3; TRBD2 matches at 11 bases. The germline CDR1 and CDR2 sequences are ENHRY and SYGVKD. This CDR3 comprises 16 residues. The ends lost 11 bases at V and 3 bases at J; junction bases unmatched: 13.

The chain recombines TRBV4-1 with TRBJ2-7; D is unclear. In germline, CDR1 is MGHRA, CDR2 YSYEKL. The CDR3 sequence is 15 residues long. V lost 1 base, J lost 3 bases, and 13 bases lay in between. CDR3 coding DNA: TGCGCCAGCAGCCAAGCGAGGCTAGATTACTACGAGCAGTACTTC. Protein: CASSQARLDYYEQYF.

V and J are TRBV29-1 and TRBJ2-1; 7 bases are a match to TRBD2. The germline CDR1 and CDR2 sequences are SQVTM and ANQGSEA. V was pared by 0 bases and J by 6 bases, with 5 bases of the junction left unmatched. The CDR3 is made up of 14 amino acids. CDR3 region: CSVEDRGEGNEQFF. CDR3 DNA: TGCAGCGTTGAAGATCGGGGGGAGGGCAATGAGCAGTTCTTC.

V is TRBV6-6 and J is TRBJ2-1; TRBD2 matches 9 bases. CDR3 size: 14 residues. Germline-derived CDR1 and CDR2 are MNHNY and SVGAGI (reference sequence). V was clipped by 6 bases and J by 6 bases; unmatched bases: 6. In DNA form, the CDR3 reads TGTGCCAGCAGCTTGTTGGGACTAGCCAATGAGCAGTTCTTC. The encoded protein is CASSLLGLANEQFF.

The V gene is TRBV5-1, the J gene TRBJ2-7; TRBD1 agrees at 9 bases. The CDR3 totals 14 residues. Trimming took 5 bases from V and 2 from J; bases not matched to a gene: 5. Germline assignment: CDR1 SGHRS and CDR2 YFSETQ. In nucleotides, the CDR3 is TGCGCCAGCAGTATGACAGGGGGGCCCTACGAGCAGTACTTC. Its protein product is CASSMTGGPYEQYF.

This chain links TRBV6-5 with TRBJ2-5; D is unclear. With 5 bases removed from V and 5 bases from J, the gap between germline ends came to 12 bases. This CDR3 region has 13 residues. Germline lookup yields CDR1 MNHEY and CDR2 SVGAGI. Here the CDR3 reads CASSPGSVETQYF. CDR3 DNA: TGTGCCAGCAGTCCCGGCAGCGTGGAGACCCAGTACTTC.

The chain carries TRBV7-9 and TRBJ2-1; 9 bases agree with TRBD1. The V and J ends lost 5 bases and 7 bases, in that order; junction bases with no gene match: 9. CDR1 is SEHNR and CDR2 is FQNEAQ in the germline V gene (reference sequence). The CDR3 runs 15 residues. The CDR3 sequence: CASSTTGGAGNEQFF. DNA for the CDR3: TGTGCCAGCAGCACCACAGGGGGCGCGGGGAATGAGCAGTTCTTC. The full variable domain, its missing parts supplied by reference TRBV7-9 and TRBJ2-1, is DTGVSQNPRHKITKRGQNVTFRCDPISEHNRLYWYRQTLGQGPEFLTYFQNEAQLEKSRLLSDRFSAERPKGSFSTLEIQRTEQGDSAMYLCASSTTGGAGNEQFFGPGTRLTVL.

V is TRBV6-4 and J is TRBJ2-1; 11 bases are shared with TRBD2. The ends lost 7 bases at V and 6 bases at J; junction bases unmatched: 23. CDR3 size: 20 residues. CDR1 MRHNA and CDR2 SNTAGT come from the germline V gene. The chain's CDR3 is CASNVILAGAPSGRTNEQFF. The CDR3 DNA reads TGTGCCAGCAATGTAATACTAGCGGGAGCTCCCTCAGGAAGGACCAATGAGCAGTTCTTC.

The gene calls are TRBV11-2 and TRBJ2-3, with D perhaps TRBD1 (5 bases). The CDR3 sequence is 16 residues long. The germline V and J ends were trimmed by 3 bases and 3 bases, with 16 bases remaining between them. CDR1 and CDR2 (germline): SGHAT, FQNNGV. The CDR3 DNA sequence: TGTGCCAGCAGCTTTAATTCCAGGGTGGGTACAGATACGCAGTATTTT. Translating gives CASSFNSRVGTDTQYF.

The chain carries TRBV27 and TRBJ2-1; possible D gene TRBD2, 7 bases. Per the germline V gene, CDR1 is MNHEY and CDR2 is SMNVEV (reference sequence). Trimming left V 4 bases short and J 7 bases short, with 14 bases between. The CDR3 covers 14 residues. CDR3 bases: TGTGCCAGCAGTTGGGGGGGCCTGGGGAATGAGCAGTTCTTC. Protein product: CASSWGGLGNEQFF.

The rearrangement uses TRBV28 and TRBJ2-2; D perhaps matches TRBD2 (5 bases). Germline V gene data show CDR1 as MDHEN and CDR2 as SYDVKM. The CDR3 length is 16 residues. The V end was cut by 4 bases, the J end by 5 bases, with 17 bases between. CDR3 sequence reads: CASSSNAGINTGELFF. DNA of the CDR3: TGTGCCAGCAGTTCAAACGCCGGGATCAATACCGGGGAGCTGTTTTTT.

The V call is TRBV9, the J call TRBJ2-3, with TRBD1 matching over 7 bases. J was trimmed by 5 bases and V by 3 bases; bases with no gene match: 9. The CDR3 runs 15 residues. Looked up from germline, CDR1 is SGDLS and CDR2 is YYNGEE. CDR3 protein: CASSADRPDVDTQYF. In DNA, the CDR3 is TGTGCCAGCAGCGCGGACAGGCCGGATGTAGATACGCAGTATTTT.

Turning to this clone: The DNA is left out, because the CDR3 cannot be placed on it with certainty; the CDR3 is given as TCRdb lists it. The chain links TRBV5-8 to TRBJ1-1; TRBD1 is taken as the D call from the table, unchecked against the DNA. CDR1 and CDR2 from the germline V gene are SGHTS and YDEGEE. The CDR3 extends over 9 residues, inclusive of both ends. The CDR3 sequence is CASSFLWPF.

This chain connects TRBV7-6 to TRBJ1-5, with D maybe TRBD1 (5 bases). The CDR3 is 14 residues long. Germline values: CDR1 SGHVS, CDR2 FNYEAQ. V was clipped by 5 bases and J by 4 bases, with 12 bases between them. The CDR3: CASSPEPGNQPQHF. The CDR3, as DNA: TGTGCCAGCAGCCCCGAACCAGGGAATCAGCCCCAGCATTTT.

CDR3 region: CASSYAGTAVVGYTF. The CDR3 nucleotides are TGTGCCAGCAGTTACGCAGGGACAGCTGTAGTTGGCTACACCTTC. The genes are TRBV6-5 and TRBJ1-2; TRBD1 matches at 7 bases. This CDR3 is 15 amino acids long. Trimming took 2 bases from V and 7 from J; bases not matched to a gene: 10. CDR1 and CDR2 from the germline V gene are MNHEY and SVGAGI.